This entry is about one TCR beta chain. The data were obtained in a study of T cell changes during pregnancy in multiple sclerosis. This table comes from immunoSEQ multiplex PCR, and its TCRdb copy is limited to in-frame clones, with some not included. The table lists more than 55,000 clones, over 75% of them singletons, with around 2% in the top ten. The CDR3 has 13 residues. CDR1 is SGHNT and CDR2 is YYREEE in the germline V gene (reference sequence). V was pared by 7 bases and J by 3 bases, with 5 bases of the junction left unmatched. The source was peripheral blood, collected in the first trimester of pregnancy. The chain couples TRBV5-4 to TRBJ2-7; 9 bases line up with TRBD2. The sequence was obtained from a female donor in good health, enrolled as a control in a pregnancy study. The CDR3: CASSAGGRYEQYF. The CDR3 DNA reads as TGTGCCAGCTCCGCGGGGGGGCGCTACGAGCAGTACTTC.